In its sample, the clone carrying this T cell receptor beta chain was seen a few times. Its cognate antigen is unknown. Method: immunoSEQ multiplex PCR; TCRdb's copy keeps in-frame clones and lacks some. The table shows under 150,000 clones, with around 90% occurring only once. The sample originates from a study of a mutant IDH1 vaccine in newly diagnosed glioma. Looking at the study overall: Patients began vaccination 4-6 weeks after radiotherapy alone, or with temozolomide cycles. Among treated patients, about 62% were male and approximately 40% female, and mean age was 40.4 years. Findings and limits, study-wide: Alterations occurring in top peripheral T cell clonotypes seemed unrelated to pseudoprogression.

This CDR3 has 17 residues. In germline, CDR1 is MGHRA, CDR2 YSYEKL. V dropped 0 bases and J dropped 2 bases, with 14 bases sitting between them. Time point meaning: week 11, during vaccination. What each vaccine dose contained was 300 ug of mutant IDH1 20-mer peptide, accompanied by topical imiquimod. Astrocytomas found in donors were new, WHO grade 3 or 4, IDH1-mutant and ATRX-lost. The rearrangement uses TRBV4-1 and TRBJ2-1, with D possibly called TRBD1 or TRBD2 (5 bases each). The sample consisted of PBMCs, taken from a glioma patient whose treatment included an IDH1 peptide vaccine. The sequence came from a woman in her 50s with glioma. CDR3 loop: CASSQDRGASTYNEQFF. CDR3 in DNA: TGCGCCAGCAGCCAAGATCGGGGCGCATCAACCTACAATGAGCAGTTCTTC.